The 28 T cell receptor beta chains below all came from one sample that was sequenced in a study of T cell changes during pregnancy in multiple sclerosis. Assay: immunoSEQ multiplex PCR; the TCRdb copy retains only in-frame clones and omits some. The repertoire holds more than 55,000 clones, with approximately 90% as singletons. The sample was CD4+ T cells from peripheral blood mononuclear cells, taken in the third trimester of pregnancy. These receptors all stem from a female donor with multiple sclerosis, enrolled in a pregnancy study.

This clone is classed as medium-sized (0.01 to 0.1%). The CDR3 DNA sequence: TGCAGCGTCCTGGAGGGAAACACCATATATTTT. As protein: CSVLEGNTIYF. The chain has TRBV29-1 and TRBJ1-3; D unresolved. The ends were cut back, 6 bases at V and 4 bases at J, with 7 bases in the middle. Germline V gives CDR1 SQVTM, CDR2 ANQGSEA. The CDR3 runs 11 residues.

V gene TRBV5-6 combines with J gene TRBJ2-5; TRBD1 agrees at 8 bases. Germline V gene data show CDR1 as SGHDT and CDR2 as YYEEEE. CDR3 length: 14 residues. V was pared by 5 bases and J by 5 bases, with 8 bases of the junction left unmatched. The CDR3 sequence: CASRIQGAGETQYF. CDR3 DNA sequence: TGTGCCAGCAGGATCCAGGGGGCGGGGGAGACCCAGTACTTC.

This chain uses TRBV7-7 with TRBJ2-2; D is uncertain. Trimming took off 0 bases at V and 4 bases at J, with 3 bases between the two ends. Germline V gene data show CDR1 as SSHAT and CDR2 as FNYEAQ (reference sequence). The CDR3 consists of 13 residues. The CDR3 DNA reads TGTGCCAGCAGCTTAGCTAGCACCGGGGAGCTGTTTTTT. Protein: CASSLASTGELFF.

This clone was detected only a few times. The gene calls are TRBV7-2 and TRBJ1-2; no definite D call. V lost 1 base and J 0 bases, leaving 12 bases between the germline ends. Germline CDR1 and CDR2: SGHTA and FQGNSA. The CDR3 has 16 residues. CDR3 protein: CASSLVLGWANYGYTF. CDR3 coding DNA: TGTGCCAGCAGCTTAGTGCTAGGATGGGCTAACTATGGCTACACCTTC.

CDR3 protein: CASSLWLRRAGRNTEAFF. The CDR3 DNA follows: TGTGCCAGCAGCTTGTGGCTCCGGCGGGCAGGTCGGAACACTGAAGCTTTCTTT. The rearrangement uses TRBV5-6 and TRBJ1-1; D not certain. CDR1 is SGHDT and CDR2 is YYEEEE in the germline V gene. This CDR3 comprises 18 residues. Trimming removed 1 base at V and 1 base at J, with 20 bases between.

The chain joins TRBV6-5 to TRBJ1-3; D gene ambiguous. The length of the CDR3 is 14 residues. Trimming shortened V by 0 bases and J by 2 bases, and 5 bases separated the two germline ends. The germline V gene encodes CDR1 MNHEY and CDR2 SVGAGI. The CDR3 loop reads CASSYSLTGNTIYF. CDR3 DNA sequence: TGTGCCAGCAGTTACTCCTTAACTGGAAACACCATATATTTT.

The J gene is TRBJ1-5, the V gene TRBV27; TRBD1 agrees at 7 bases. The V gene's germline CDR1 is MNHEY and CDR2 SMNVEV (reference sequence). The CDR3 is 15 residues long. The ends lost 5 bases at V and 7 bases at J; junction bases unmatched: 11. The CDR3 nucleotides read TGTGCCAGCAGTAACGCCGGGACAGCTATCCAGCCCCAGCATTTT. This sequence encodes CASSNAGTAIQPQHF.

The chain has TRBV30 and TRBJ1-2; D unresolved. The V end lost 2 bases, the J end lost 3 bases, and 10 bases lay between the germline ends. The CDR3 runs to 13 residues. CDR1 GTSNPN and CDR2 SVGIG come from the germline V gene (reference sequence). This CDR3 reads CAWSLSGYYGYTF. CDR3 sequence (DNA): TGTGCCTGGAGTTTGAGCGGGTACTATGGCTACACCTTC.

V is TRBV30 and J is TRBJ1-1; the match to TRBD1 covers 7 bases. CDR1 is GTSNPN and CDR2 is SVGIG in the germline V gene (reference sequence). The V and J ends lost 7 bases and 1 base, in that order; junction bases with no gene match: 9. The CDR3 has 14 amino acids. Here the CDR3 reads CASTRTGWNTEAFF. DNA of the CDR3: TGTGCCTCAACTAGGACAGGCTGGAACACTGAAGCTTTCTTT.

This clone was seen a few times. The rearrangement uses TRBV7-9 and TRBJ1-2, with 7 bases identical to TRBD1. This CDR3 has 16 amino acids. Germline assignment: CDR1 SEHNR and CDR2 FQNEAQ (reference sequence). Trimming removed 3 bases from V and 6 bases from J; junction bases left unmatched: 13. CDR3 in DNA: TGTGCCAGCAGCTTTTCGGGGGAACAGGGGAAGGATGGCTACACCTTC. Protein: CASSFSGEQGKDGYTF.

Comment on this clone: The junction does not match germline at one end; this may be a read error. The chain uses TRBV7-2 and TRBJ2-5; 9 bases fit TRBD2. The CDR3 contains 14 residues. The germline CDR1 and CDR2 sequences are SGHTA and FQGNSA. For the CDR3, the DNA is TGTGCCAGCAGCCTAGCGGGACTCCAAGAGACCCAGTACTTC. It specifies CASSLAGLQETQYF.

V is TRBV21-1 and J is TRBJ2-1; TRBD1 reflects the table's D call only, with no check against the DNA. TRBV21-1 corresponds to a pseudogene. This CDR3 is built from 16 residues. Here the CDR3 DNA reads TGTGCCAGCAGCAAGGGCAAATCTCACCCCTACAATGAGCAGTTCTTC. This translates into CASSKGKSHPYNEQFF.

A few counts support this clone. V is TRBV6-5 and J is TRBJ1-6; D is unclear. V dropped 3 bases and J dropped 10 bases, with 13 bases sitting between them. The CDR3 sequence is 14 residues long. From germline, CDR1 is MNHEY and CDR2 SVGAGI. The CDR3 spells CASSYLTKESPLHF. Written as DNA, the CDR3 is TGTGCCAGCAGTTATTTGACGAAGGAGTCACCCCTCCACTTT.

CDR3 in amino acids: CASSTNRVLVGTEAFF. The CDR3 DNA reads as TGTGCCAGTAGTACTAACAGGGTTTTAGTGGGGACTGAAGCTTTCTTT. The genes are TRBV19 and TRBJ1-1; the D gene is possibly TRBD1 (6 bases). CDR1 is LNHDA and CDR2 is SQIVND in the germline V gene (reference sequence). The V end lost 4 bases, the J end lost 5 bases, and 20 bases lay between the germline ends. The CDR3 has 16 amino acids.

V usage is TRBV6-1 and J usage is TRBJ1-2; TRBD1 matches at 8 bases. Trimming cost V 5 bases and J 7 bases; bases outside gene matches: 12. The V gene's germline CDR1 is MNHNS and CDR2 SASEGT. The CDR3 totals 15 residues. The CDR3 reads CASSLKSRQGSGYTF. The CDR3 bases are TGTGCCAGCAGTTTGAAGAGTCGACAGGGGTCTGGCTACACCTTC.

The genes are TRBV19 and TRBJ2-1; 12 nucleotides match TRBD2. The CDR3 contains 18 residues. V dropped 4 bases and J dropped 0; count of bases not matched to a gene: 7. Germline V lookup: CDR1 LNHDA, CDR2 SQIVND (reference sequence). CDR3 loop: CASSRGLAGGSSYNEQFF. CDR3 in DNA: TGTGCCAGTAGTAGGGGACTAGCGGGCGGGAGCTCCTACAATGAGCAGTTCTTC. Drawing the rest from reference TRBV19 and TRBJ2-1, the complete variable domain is DGGITQSPKYLFRKEGQNVTLSCEQNLNHDAMYWYRQDPGQGLRLIYYSQIVNDFQKGDIAEGYSVSREKKESFPLTVTSAQKNPTAFYLCASSRGLAGGSSYNEQFFGPGTRLTVL.

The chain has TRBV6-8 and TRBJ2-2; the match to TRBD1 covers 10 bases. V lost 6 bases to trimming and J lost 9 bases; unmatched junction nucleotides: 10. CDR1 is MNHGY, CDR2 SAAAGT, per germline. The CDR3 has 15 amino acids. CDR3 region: CASSDRGRGGRELFF. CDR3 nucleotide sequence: TGTGCCAGCAGCGACAGGGGGCGGGGTGGCCGGGAGCTGTTTTTT.

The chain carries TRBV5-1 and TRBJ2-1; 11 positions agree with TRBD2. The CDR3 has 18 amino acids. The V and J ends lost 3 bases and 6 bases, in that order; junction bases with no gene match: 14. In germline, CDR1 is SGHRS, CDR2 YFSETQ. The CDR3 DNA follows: TGCGCCAGCAGCTCCCGAGGCGTAGCGGGAGGGGGGTCCAATGAGCAGTTCTTC. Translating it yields CASSSRGVAGGGSNEQFF.

The CDR3 here is CASSRSSAGAIYEQYF. DNA for the CDR3: TGTGCCAGCAGTCGTAGCTCGGCGGGTGCCATCTACGAGCAGTACTTC. The genes are TRBV11-1 and TRBJ2-7; D perhaps matches TRBD2 (5 bases). CDR3 length: 16 amino acids. The germline V and J ends were trimmed by 6 bases and 3 bases, with 21 bases remaining between them. The germline V gene encodes CDR1 SGHAT and CDR2 FQDESV (reference sequence).

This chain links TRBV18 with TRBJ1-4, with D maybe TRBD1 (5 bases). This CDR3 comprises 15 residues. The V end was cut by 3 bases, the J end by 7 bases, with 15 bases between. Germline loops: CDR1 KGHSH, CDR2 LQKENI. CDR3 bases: TGTGCCAGCTCACCCCAGGGTCCAGGGTCTGAAAAACTGTTTTTT. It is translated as CASSPQGPGSEKLFF. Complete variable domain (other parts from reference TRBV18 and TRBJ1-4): NAGVMQNPRHLVRRRGQEARLRCSPMKGHSHVYWYRQLPEEGLKFMVYLQKENIIDESGMPKERFSAEFPKEGPSILRIQQVVRGDSAAYFCASSPQGPGSEKLFFGSGTQLSVL.

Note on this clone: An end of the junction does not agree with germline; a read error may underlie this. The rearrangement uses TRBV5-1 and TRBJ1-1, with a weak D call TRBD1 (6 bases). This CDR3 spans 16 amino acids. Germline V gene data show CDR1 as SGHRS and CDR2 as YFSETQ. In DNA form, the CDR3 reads TGCGCCAGCAGCTCCCTATTGGGGGCAGGGAACCCTGAAGCTTTCTTT. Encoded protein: CASSSLLGAGNPEAFF.

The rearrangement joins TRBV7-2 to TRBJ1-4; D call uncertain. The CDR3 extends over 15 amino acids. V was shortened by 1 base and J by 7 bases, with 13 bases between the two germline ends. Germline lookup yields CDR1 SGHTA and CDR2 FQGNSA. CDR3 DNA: TGTGCCAGCAGCTTAGTTCTTGGGTACAGTGAAAAACTGTTTTTT. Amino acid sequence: CASSLVLGYSEKLFF.

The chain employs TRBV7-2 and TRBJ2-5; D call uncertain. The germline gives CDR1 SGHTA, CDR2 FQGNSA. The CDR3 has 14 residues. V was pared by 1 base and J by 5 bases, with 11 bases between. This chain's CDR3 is CASSLGSRGETQYF. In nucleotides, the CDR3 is TGTGCCAGCAGCTTAGGTTCCCGCGGCGAGACCCAGTACTTC.

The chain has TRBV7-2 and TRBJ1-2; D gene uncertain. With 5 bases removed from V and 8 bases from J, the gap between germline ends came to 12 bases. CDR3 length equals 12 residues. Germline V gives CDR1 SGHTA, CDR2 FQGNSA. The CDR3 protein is CASSTRSGGYTF. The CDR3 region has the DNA TGTGCCAGCAGCACCCGATCCGGGGGCTACACCTTC. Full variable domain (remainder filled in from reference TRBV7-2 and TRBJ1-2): GAGVSQSPSNKVTEKGKDVELRCDPISGHTALYWYRQSLGQGLEFLIYFQGNSAPDKSGLPSDRFSAERTGGSVSTLTIQRTQQEDSAVYLCASSTRSGGYTFGSGTRLTVV.

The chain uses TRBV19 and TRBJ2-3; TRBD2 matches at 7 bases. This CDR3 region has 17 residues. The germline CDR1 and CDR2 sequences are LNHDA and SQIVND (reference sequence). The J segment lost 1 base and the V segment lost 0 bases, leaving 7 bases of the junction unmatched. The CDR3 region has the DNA TGTGCCAGTAGTATAGATCCCGGGGGGTCTGGCACAGATACGCAGTATTTT. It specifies CASSIDPGGSGTDTQYF. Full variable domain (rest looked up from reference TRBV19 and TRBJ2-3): DGGITQSPKYLFRKEGQNVTLSCEQNLNHDAMYWYRQDPGQGLRLIYYSQIVNDFQKGDIAEGYSVSREKKESFPLTVTSAQKNPTAFYLCASSIDPGGSGTDTQYFGPGTRLTVL.

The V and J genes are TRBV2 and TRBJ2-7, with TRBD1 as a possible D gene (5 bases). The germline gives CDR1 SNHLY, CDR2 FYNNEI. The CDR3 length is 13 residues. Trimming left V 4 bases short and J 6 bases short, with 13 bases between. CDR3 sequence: CASSVGESLEQYF. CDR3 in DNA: TGTGCCAGCAGTGTAGGGGAATCCCTCGAGCAGTACTTC.

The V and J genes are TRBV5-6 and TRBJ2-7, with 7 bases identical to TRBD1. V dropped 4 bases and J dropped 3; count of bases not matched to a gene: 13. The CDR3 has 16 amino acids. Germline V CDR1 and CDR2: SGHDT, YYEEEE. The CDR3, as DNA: TGTGCCAGCAGCCCTACCCCACCGGGACAGCTCTACGAGCAGTACTTC. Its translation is CASSPTPPGQLYEQYF.

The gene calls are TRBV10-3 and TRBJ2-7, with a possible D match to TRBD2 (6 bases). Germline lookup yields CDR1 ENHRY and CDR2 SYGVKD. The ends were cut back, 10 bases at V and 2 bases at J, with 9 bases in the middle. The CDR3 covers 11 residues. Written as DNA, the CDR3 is TGTGCCACATGGGGGGCCTACGAGCAGTACTTC. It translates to CATWGAYEQYF.